The rows below give T cell receptor beta chains drawn from one sample of a study of T cell repertoires in cytomegalovirus infection. Antigen specificity for these receptors is unknown. Each CDR3 protein gets one entry after TCRdb re-called the reads with MiXCR. The data show around 430,000 distinct CDR3 sequences, about 42% seen once. Material: cultured PBMCs, obtained from culture after CMV antigen stimulation. Source of these receptors: a human donor in good health (CMV status not recorded). Some clones in this sample may be carry-over from other donors' samples. CDR3s include the opening cysteine and the closing phenylalanine or tryptophan. Fields, in order: D gene, V gene, J gene, clone size, CDR3 protein, CDR3 DNA. D genes are given only for firm matches. Rows give clone size only sometimes, using once, few, many, or a class for an expanded clone.

>.|TRBV6-1|TRBJ1-1|.
CASSEAGGTTEAFF
TGTGCCAGCAGTGAAGCAGGGGGAACCACTGAAGCTTTCTTT
>TRBD2|TRBV7-2|TRBJ2-5|many
CASSLELAGGQETQYF
TGTGCCAGCAGCTTAGAGCTAGCGGGGGGCCAAGAGACCCAGTACTTC
>.|TRBV7-2|TRBJ2-3|few
CASSRLRRDTQYF
TGTGCCAGCAGCCGGTTACGCCGGGATACGCAGTATTTT
>.|TRBV27|TRBJ2-1|few
CASRLEIYNEQFF
TGTGCCAGTCGACTTGAGATATACAATGAGCAGTTCTTC
>.|TRBV7-2|TRBJ2-7|few
CASSLIGRPNEQYF
TGTGCCAGCAGCTTAATAGGACGACCGAACGAGCAGTACTTC
>.|TRBV3-1|TRBJ2-3|.
CASSPQGRSTDTQYF
TGTGCCAGCAGCCCACAGGGGAGGAGCACAGATACGCAGTATTTT
>.|TRBV20-1|TRBJ1-5|.
CSARRQDYSNQPQHF
TGCAGTGCTAGACGACAGGACTATAGCAATCAGCCCCAGCATTTT
>.|TRBV6-2/TRBV6-3|TRBJ2-1|.
CASSYKGIKFF
TGTGCCAGCAGTTATAAGGGAATAAAGTTCTTC
>.|TRBV5-5|TRBJ1-4|few
CASSLWSTNEKLFF
TGTGCCAGCAGCTTGTGGTCAACTAATGAAAAACTGTTTTTT
>TRBD2|TRBV11-2|TRBJ2-3|.
CASSLVAGRADTQYF
TGTGCCAGCAGCTTAGTAGCGGGGAGGGCAGATACGCAGTATTTT
>TRBD2|TRBV7-2|TRBJ2-1|many
CASSSPMASGRYEQFF
TGTGCCAGCAGCTCCCCCATGGCTAGCGGGAGGTATGAGCAGTTCTTC
>.|TRBV12-3/TRBV12-4|TRBJ2-5|.
CASSLALGRQPQETQYF
TGTGCCAGCAGTTTAGCCTTGGGGCGACAACCCCAAGAGACCCAGTACTTC
>.|TRBV19|TRBJ2-1|.
CASSRWLGYDNEQFF
TGTGCCAGTAGTAGGTGGCTCGGTTACGACAATGAGCAGTTCTTC
>TRBD2|TRBV5-4|TRBJ2-7|.
CASSPLRGDPAEQYF
TGTGCCAGCAGCCCTCTTCGGGGGGACCCAGCCGAGCAGTACTTC
>.|TRBV28|TRBJ2-5|.
CASSLRGTYQETQYF
TGTGCCAGCAGTTTAAGGGGGACCTACCAAGAGACCCAGTACTTC
>TRBD2|TRBV7-2|TRBJ2-1|many
CASSSPASGGLNEQFF
TGTGCCAGCAGCTCCCCGGCAAGCGGGGGTTTAAATGAGCAGTTCTTC
>.|TRBV7-9|TRBJ2-7|.
CASSSRGSWYEQYF
TGTGCCAGCAGCTCCCGGGGTTCGTGGTACGAGCAGTACTTC
>TRBD1|TRBV7-2|TRBJ1-2|few
CASEDRGNYGYTF
TGTGCCAGCGAAGACAGGGGGAACTATGGCTACACCTTC
>.|TRBV7-9|TRBJ1-1|.
CASNLSSGDTEAFF
TGTGCCAGCAACTTAAGTTCCGGGGACACTGAAGCTTTCTTT
>.|TRBV7-2|TRBJ2-3|many
CASSPYTDTQYF
TGTGCCAGCAGTCCATACACAGATACGCAGTATTTT
>.|TRBV28|TRBJ1-2|.
CASNPAAEANYGYTF
TGTGCCAGCAACCCCGCGGCGGAAGCTAACTATGGCTACACCTTC
>.|TRBV20-1|TRBJ1-1|.
CSARRNTEAFF
TGCAGTGCTAGGAGAAACACTGAAGCTTTCTTT
>.|TRBV7-2|TRBJ2-1|.
CASSFQQPQEQFF
TGTGCCAGCAGCTTTCAGCAGCCCCAGGAGCAGTTCTTC
>.|TRBV7-6|TRBJ2-3|.
CASSLASRETDTQYF
TGTGCCAGCAGCTTAGCGTCCCGGGAAACAGATACGCAGTATTTT
>.|TRBV12-3/TRBV12-4|TRBJ2-1|.
CASSIGIAWQFF
TGTGCCAGCAGTATCGGGATAGCTTGGCAGTTCTTC
>TRBD1|TRBV20-1|TRBJ2-3|.
CSATKWPGQGRTDTQYF
TGCAGTGCTACAAAATGGCCGGGACAGGGAAGAACAGATACGCAGTATTTT
>.|TRBV2|TRBJ1-2|.
CASRTDKSHGYTF
TGTGCCAGCAGGACCGACAAGTCCCATGGCTACACCTTC
>.|TRBV11-2|TRBJ2-7|.
CASSLDLWGLESYEQYF
TGTGCCAGCAGCTTAGATCTCTGGGGCCTGGAATCCTACGAGCAGTACTTC